Following are 2 T cell receptor gamma chains from one sample sequenced in a study of γδ T cells in repeated Plasmodium falciparum infection. TCRdb reanalysed the multiplex PCR reads with CATT. The sample consists of 30,000 or so gamma-chain clones, almost 1.5% of them appearing once. Flow sorting of PBMC yielded separate Vgamma9/Vdelta2+ and Vdelta2-negative gammadelta T cell populations for bulk repertoire analysis. Sequenced input: gamma-delta T cells from blood. Receptors were obtained from a pool of human donors (malaria-infected and uninfected, not separated).

This clone was seen more than once but under ten times. The protein that TCRdb holds for this DNA derives from a much larger clone and differs from the translated DNA at residue 12, which likely indicates a read error; the protein shown here is translated from the DNA. V gene TRGV9 combines with J gene TRGJP. Assignment of the J gene here rests on matching the DNA to germline, because TCRdb gives none. The CDR3 contains 17 residues. The V gene's germline CDR1 is GITISATS and CDR2 ISYDGTV (reference sequence). This CDR3 is CALWEVHQELGRKIKVF. CDR3 DNA sequence: TGTGCCTTGTGGGAGGTCCATCAAGAGTTGGGCAGAAAAATCAAGGTATTT.

This clone was recorded a few times. TCRdb attributes to this sequence the protein of a much larger clone, which differs from the DNA translation at residue 13; a read error is likely, and the protein displayed is translated from the DNA. This chain connects TRGV2 to TRGJP2. Assignment of the J gene here rests on matching the DNA to germline, because TCRdb gives none. This CDR3 is 18 amino acids long. From germline, CDR1 is EGSNGY and CDR2 YDSYNSKV. Written as DNA, the CDR3 is TGTGCCACCTGGGACGGGCCCAACTCGCGCGGTAGTGGTTGGATCAAGACGTTT. Amino acid sequence: CATWDGPNSRGSGWIKTF.